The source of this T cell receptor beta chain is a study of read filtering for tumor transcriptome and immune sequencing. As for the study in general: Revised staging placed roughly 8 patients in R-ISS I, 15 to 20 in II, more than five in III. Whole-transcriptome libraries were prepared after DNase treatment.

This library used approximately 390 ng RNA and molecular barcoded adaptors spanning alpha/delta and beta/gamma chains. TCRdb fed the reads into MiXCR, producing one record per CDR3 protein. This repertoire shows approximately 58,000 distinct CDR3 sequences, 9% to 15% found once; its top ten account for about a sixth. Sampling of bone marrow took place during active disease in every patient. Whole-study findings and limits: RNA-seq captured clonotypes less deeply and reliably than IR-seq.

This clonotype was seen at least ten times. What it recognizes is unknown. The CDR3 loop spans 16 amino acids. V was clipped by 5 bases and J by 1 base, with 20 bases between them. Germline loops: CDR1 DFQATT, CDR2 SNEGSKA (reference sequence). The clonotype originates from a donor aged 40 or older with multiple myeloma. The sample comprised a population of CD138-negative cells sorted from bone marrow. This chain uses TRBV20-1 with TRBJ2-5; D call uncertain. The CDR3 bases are TGCAGTGCTGGGCCGCTCTGGACCCGTCCCCAAGAGACCCAGTACTTC. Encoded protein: CSAGPLWTRPQETQYF.